The 26 T cell receptor beta chains below come from one sample, sequenced in a study of cytomegalovirus exposure and HLA in healthy donors. A multiplex PCR was run with 60 Vbeta primers and 13 Jbeta primers. TCRdb's table, derived via immunoSEQ multiplex PCR, lists solely in-frame clones and lacks some. In the table there are more than 95,000 clones, approximately 79% of which are singletons. Sequenced sample: PBMCs. Receptors were obtained from a man aged 30-40 years in good health and CMV-seropositive.

The chain links TRBV7-9 to TRBJ2-1; 10 bases agree with TRBD2. CDR3 length: 14 amino acids. The germline V gene encodes CDR1 SEHNR and CDR2 FQNEAQ (reference sequence). Trimming took 8 bases from V and 8 from J; bases not matched to a gene: 9. This CDR3 is CASQSGGAFYEQFF. CDR3 coding DNA: TGTGCCAGCCAAAGCGGGGGGGCCTTTTATGAGCAGTTCTTC.

The chain recombines TRBV7-8 with TRBJ1-6; no clear D gene. Trimming removed 1 base at V and 10 bases at J, with 8 bases between. CDR3 size: 13 residues. The V gene's germline CDR1 is SGHVS and CDR2 FQNEAQ. CDR3 bases: TGTGCCAGCAGCTTAGAAAGAGGGTCACCCCTCCACTTT. This translates into CASSLERGSPLHF.

The rearrangement uses TRBV7-9 and TRBJ2-5; the match to TRBD1 covers 8 bases. This CDR3 comprises 12 residues. V shed 5 bases and J 11 bases; nucleotides not matched to a gene: 7. Looked up from germline, CDR1 is SEHNR and CDR2 is FQNEAQ (reference sequence). CDR3 sequence reads: CASSTGGEEQYF. CDR3 DNA: TGTGCCAGCAGCACAGGGGGTGAGGAGCAGTACTTC.

The rearrangement links TRBV4-3 to TRBJ2-5; TRBD1 might be the D (5 bases). The CDR3 is made up of 16 amino acids. The germline V gene has CDR1 LGHNA and CDR2 YSLEER. Deletions cut 1 base from V and 2 bases from J, with 14 bases between. Here the CDR3 DNA reads TGCGCCAGCAGCCAAGGAATAGGGGTCGGACAAGAGACCCAGTACTTC. This codes for CASSQGIGVGQETQYF.

This sequence joins TRBV2 and TRBJ2-7; D is perhaps TRBD1 (5 bases). The V gene lost 7 bases and the J gene lost 4 bases, with 5 bases spanning the gap. The germline CDR1 and CDR2 sequences are SNHLY and FYNNEI. This CDR3 has 10 amino acids. CDR3 bases: TGTGCCAGCACAGGGTACGAGCAGTACTTC. Translated, it gives CASTGYEQYF. The full variable domain, completed using reference TRBV2 and TRBJ2-7, is EPEVTQTPSHQVTQMGQEVILRCVPISNHLYFYWYRQILGQKVEFLVSFYNNEISEKSEIFDDQFSVERPDGSNFTLKIRSTKLEDSAMYFCASTGYEQYFGPGTRLTVT.

The chain recombines TRBV6-1 with TRBJ1-2, with 7 bases aligning to TRBD1. The CDR3 is 13 amino acids. CDR1 MNHNS and CDR2 SASEGT come from the germline V gene. V lost 5 bases to trimming and J lost 2 bases; unmatched junction nucleotides: 2. The CDR3 nucleotides read TGTGCCAGCAGTTTACAGGGGAACTATGGCTACACCTTC. This translates into CASSLQGNYGYTF.

The J gene is TRBJ2-7, the V gene TRBV6-1; a possible D gene is TRBD1 (5 bases). The CDR3 totals 12 residues. In germline, CDR1 is MNHNS, CDR2 SASEGT. V lost 6 bases, J lost 1 base, and 7 bases lay in between. In DNA, the CDR3 is TGTGCCAGCAGCAGGGTTTCCTACGAGCAGTACTTC. Its translation is CASSRVSYEQYF.

The chain couples TRBV6-6 to TRBJ2-2, with 10 bases identical to TRBD1. V lost 8 bases and J lost 7; bases outside the gene matches: 7. The CDR3 is made up of 14 amino acids. CDR1 is MNHNY and CDR2 is SVGAGI in the germline V gene (reference sequence). In DNA form, the CDR3 reads TGTGCCAGCGGGACAGGGGAAGGTGTCGGGGAGCTGTTTTTT. Translated: CASGTGEGVGELFF.

V and J are TRBV5-6 and TRBJ2-2, with 13 bases that match TRBD2. Trimming at V came to 0 bases and at J to 7 bases, leaving 12 bases not matched to a gene. This CDR3 region has 19 residues. The V gene's germline CDR1 is SGHDT and CDR2 YYEEEE. The CDR3 DNA sequence: TGTGCCAGCAGCTTGGGGATGACTAGCGGGGGGCCGGAGGACGGGGAGCTGTTTTTT. It yields the protein CASSLGMTSGGPEDGELFF. The variable domain in full, completed from reference TRBV5-6 and TRBJ2-2, reads DAGVTQSPTHLIKTRGQQVTLRCSPKSGHDTVSWYQQALGQGPQFIFQYYEEEERQRGNFPDRFSGHQFPNYSSELNVNALLLGDSALYLCASSLGMTSGGPEDGELFFGEGSRLTVL.

The chain couples TRBV5-1 to TRBJ2-5; tentatively, D is TRBD2 (5 bases). Germline values: CDR1 SGHRS, CDR2 YFSETQ. The CDR3 length is 14 residues. V was trimmed by 6 bases and J by 3 bases, leaving 15 bases between them. The CDR3 sequence is CASTLSTGKETQYF. The CDR3 DNA reads as TGCGCCAGCACCCTCTCGACGGGGAAAGAGACCCAGTACTTC.

The rearrangement uses TRBV28 and TRBJ2-7; 9 bases map to TRBD1. V gave up 3 bases and J gave up 3 bases; unmatched junction bases: 6. The CDR3 has 15 residues. CDR1 and CDR2 (germline): MDHEN, SYDVKM. The CDR3 here is CASSFSGTGYYEQYF. CDR3 DNA sequence: TGTGCCAGCAGTTTCTCCGGGACAGGGTACTACGAGCAGTACTTC.

The rearrangement links TRBV27 to TRBJ1-2, with D maybe TRBD1 (5 bases). The V end was cut by 3 bases, the J end by 4 bases, with 12 bases between. The CDR3 runs 14 residues. Germline V lookup: CDR1 MNHEY, CDR2 SMNVEV (reference sequence). The CDR3 DNA reads as TGTGCCAGCAGTTTGCGGGGGGGGATCTATGGCTACACCTTC. Translation: CASSLRGGIYGYTF.

The CDR3 sequence: CSVTDSAAFF. CDR3 coding DNA: TGCAGCGTTACCGACTCTGCAGCTTTCTTT. The V gene is TRBV29-1, the J gene TRBJ1-1; D uncertain. Per germline, CDR1 SQVTM and CDR2 ANQGSEA. This CDR3 has 10 residues. Trimming stripped 5 bases from V and 10 bases from J, with 11 bases between.

This clone was counted only a few times. V usage is TRBV18 and J usage is TRBJ2-7, with D perhaps matching TRBD2 (6 bases). V lost 6 bases, J lost 2 bases, and 11 bases lay in between. The CDR3 is made up of 13 amino acids. Germline CDR1 and CDR2: KGHSH and LQKENI. CDR3 sequence reads: CASSGSIPYEQYF. DNA of the CDR3: TGTGCCAGCTCCGGGAGTATTCCCTACGAGCAGTACTTC. The complete variable domain, with remaining parts taken from reference TRBV18 and TRBJ2-7, reads NAGVMQNPRHLVRRRGQEARLRCSPMKGHSHVYWYRQLPEEGLKFMVYLQKENIIDESGMPKERFSAEFPKEGPSILRIQQVVRGDSAAYFCASSGSIPYEQYFGPGTRLTVT.

The J gene is TRBJ1-2, the V gene TRBV19; 9 bases are a match to TRBD1. This CDR3 has 15 residues. CDR1 is LNHDA and CDR2 is SQIVND in the germline V gene (reference sequence). V lost 2 bases to trimming and J lost 5 bases; unmatched junction nucleotides: 6. This CDR3 is CASSISSGQGYGYTF. Here the CDR3 DNA reads TGTGCCAGTAGTATAAGCTCCGGACAGGGGTATGGCTACACCTTC.

CDR3 in amino acids: CASSQEWGANTGELFF. CDR3 DNA: TGCGCCAGCAGCCAAGAGTGGGGGGCGAACACCGGGGAGCTGTTTTTT. This chain links TRBV4-1 with TRBJ2-2; tentatively, D is TRBD2 (6 bases). This CDR3 comprises 16 residues. Germline CDR1 is MGHRA and CDR2 is YSYEKL. Trimming removed 0 bases at V and 0 bases at J, with 8 bases between.

The V call is TRBV2, the J call TRBJ2-1; the match to TRBD2 covers 14 bases. The CDR3 covers 15 residues. Germline V gene data show CDR1 as SNHLY and CDR2 as FYNNEI. With V trimmed by 3 bases and J by 6 bases, 1 base remained unmatched. The CDR3 here is CASSEGLAGANEQFF. The CDR3 nucleotides read TGTGCCAGCAGTGAGGGACTAGCGGGGGCCAATGAGCAGTTCTTC.

The chain couples TRBV19 to TRBJ1-6; D remains ambiguous. The CDR3 is 14 amino acids. Trimming removed 5 bases at V and 6 bases at J, with 11 bases between. In germline, CDR1 is LNHDA, CDR2 SQIVND (reference sequence). CDR3 DNA: TGTGCCAGTAGTTTGCGGGGAGGTAATTCACCCCTCCACTTT. Its protein is CASSLRGGNSPLHF. The full variable domain, rest sourced from reference TRBV19 and TRBJ1-6, is DGGITQSPKYLFRKEGQNVTLSCEQNLNHDAMYWYRQDPGQGLRLIYYSQIVNDFQKGDIAEGYSVSREKKESFPLTVTSAQKNPTAFYLCASSLRGGNSPLHFGNGTRLTVT.

This chain joins TRBV29-1 and TRBJ1-1, with D maybe TRBD1 (5 bases). Trimming pared 3 bases from V and 0 bases from J, leaving 11 bases between. The CDR3 runs to 14 residues. Looked up from germline, CDR1 is SQVTM and CDR2 is ANQGSEA. CDR3 sequence reads: CSVDREGLNTEAFF. In DNA, the CDR3 is TGCAGCGTTGATAGGGAGGGGTTGAACACTGAAGCTTTCTTT.

This chain connects TRBV10-3 to TRBJ1-1; possible D gene TRBD1, 5 bases. Trimming pared 6 bases from V and 0 bases from J, leaving 8 bases between. There are 13 residues in the CDR3. Per the germline V gene, CDR1 is ENHRY and CDR2 is SYGVKD. CDR3 sequence reads: CAISAGLNTEAFF. The CDR3 region has the DNA TGTGCCATCAGCGCGGGGCTGAACACTGAAGCTTTCTTT.

The chain carries TRBV4-1 and TRBJ2-3, with D perhaps TRBD1 (6 bases). The CDR3 loop spans 17 amino acids. Between the trimmed V and J ends, which lost 4 bases and 2 bases, there was a span of 19 bases. Germline CDR1 is MGHRA and CDR2 is YSYEKL. CDR3 bases: TGCGCCAGCAGCCCCCTGCGACCGGGACAAGTCACAGATACGCAGTATTTT. Protein: CASSPLRPGQVTDTQYF.

This sequence joins TRBV11-2 and TRBJ1-2; 7 nucleotides align to TRBD1. J was trimmed by 4 bases and V by 1 base; bases with no gene match: 6. CDR3 length: 15 amino acids. Germline V gives CDR1 SGHAT, CDR2 FQNNGV. CDR3 sequence reads: CASSLVGTDTYGYTF. DNA for the CDR3: TGTGCCAGCAGCTTAGTCGGGACAGATACCTATGGCTACACCTTC.

The chain is built from TRBV2 and TRBJ1-1; no definite D call. The germline CDR1 and CDR2 sequences are SNHLY and FYNNEI. CDR3 size: 13 residues. Trimming shortened V by 6 bases and J by 5 bases, and 13 bases separated the two germline ends. This CDR3 is CASRMPPGTEAFF. The CDR3 DNA reads as TGTGCCAGCAGAATGCCCCCCGGGACTGAAGCTTTCTTT.

This chain joins TRBV28 and TRBJ2-7; D gene ambiguous. V lost 7 bases and J 4 bases, leaving 11 bases between the germline ends. Germline CDR1 and CDR2: MDHEN and SYDVKM. The CDR3 spans 12 residues. CDR3 region: CASTSTVYEQYF. The CDR3 region has the DNA TGTGCCAGCACTTCTACAGTTTACGAGCAGTACTTC.

The chain joins TRBV27 to TRBJ1-2; D gene uncertain. The CDR3 consists of 16 residues. Germline assignment: CDR1 MNHEY and CDR2 SMNVEV (reference sequence). Trimming pared 0 bases from V and 1 base from J, leaving 12 bases between. The CDR3 sequence: CASSLSADFLNYGYTF. The CDR3 coding sequence is TGTGCCAGCAGTTTATCCGCAGACTTCCTTAACTATGGCTACACCTTC.

J is TRBJ1-2 and V is TRBV27, with 10 nucleotides matching TRBD1. Trimming at V came to 5 bases and at J to 9 bases, leaving 12 bases not matched to a gene. The CDR3 has 15 residues. Germline CDR1 is MNHEY and CDR2 is SMNVEV (reference sequence). CDR3 amino acids: CASSPRTGGAMSYTF. CDR3 DNA sequence: TGTGCCAGCAGTCCCCGGACAGGGGGAGCTATGAGCTACACCTTC.